A selection of T cell receptor beta chains follows, all from one sample in a study of cytomegalovirus exposure and HLA in healthy donors. TCRdb's copy holds only in-frame clones and misses some; the assay was immunoSEQ multiplex PCR. Seen here are roughly 120,000 clones, approximately 94% observed once, and the top ten hold approximately 1.3%. Specimen: PBMCs. All receptors come from a woman between 18 and 30 years old in good health and CMV-seronegative. Each CDR3 is given with its conserved first and last residue. The D gene is left open where the match is weak. Not every row has a clone size; where given, it reads once, few, many or a size class.

cdr3_length	d_call	clone_size	v_call	j_call	cdr3_nt	cdr3_aa
18	NA	NA	TRBV28	TRBJ1-1	TGTGCCAGCAGATTCGAGGGAAGAGTCGTCGGCATGAACACTGAAGCTTTCTTT	CASRFEGRVVGMNTEAFF
15	NA	many	TRBV6-1	TRBJ1-4	TGTGCCAGCGGCTCACCGGAGGTCGACCGTGAAAAACTGTTTTTT	CASGSPEVDREKLFF
15	NA	NA	TRBV5-1	TRBJ1-3	TGCGCCAGCAGCTTGGAAGGGGTCGGAGGGAACACCATATATTTT	CASSLEGVGGNTIYF
14	NA	NA	TRBV29-1	TRBJ2-7	TGCAGCGTTGTGAGAGTCGGCAGGCACCACGAGCAGTACTTC	CSVVRVGRHHEQYF
13	TRBD1	NA	TRBV28	TRBJ2-3	TGTGCCAGCTTAGGACAGGGGGGAAAGGCAGGGTATTTT	CASLGQGGKAGYF
15	NA	NA	TRBV27	TRBJ2-5	TGTGCCAGCAGTCCCGTCCCGAAAAAGGGGGAGACCCAGTACTTC	CASSPVPKKGETQYF
14	NA	NA	TRBV9	TRBJ2-5	TGTGCCAGCAGCCCCCGGGGAGCGGAAGAGACCCAGTACTTC	CASSPRGAEETQYF
16	TRBD2	NA	TRBV30	TRBJ2-7	TGTGCCTGGAGCCCGACTAGCGGGAGGGCCTGGCGAGAGCAGTACTTC	CAWSPTSGRAWREQYF
15	TRBD1	NA	TRBV30	TRBJ2-1	TGTGCCTGGAGTGTACCGGGACAGGGATACAATGAGCAGTTCTTC	CAWSVPGQGYNEQFF
16	TRBD1	NA	TRBV5-5	TRBJ1-6	TGTGCCAGCAGCTTCTCCCGGGGACAGCGAAATTCACCCCTCCACTTT	CASSFSRGQRNSPLHF
15	TRBD2	NA	TRBV27	TRBJ2-1	TGTGCCAGCAGTCTAGCGGGGGCGTTCTACAATGAGCAGTTCTTC	CASSLAGAFYNEQFF
15	NA	NA	TRBV6-6	TRBJ1-3	TGTGCCAGCAGTTCCGGGGAGGTCGCTGGAAACACCATATATTTT	CASSSGEVAGNTIYF
14	TRBD1	NA	TRBV10-3	TRBJ2-7	TGTGCCATCAGCACACAGGGGATTTCCTACGAGCAGTACTTC	CAISTQGISYEQYF
16	NA	NA	TRBV7-9	TRBJ2-7	TGTGCCAGCAGCTTAGGGTCGACGGGGATTGAGGACGAGCAGTACTTC	CASSLGSTGIEDEQYF
13	NA	NA	TRBV4-2	TRBJ2-7	TGTGCCAGCAGCCCTAGCACGACCTACGAGCAGTACTTC	CASSPSTTYEQYF
15	NA	NA	TRBV9	TRBJ2-6	TGTGCCAGCAGCTCAGGGGATACTGGGGCCAACGTCCTGACTTTC	CASSSGDTGANVLTF
13	NA	NA	TRBV10-3	TRBJ2-7	TGTGCCATCACCCCGGAGCCCTTGTACGAGCAGTACTTC	CAITPEPLYEQYF
16	NA	NA	TRBV5-1	TRBJ2-1	TGCGCCAGCAGCCTCGACATGGGACTTGCGCCCGGCATACAGTTCTTC	CASSLDMGLAPGIQFF
12	NA	NA	TRBV2	TRBJ1-1	TGTGCCAGCAACTCCGGGGGCACTGAAGCTTTCTTT	CASNSGGTEAFF
16	TRBD2	NA	TRBV28	TRBJ2-1	TGTGCCAGCAGTTTTTCCATGCTGCTAGCGGGGTATGAGCAGTTCTTC	CASSFSMLLAGYEQFF
13	NA	NA	TRBV30	TRBJ1-5	TGTGCCTGGAGTGTAGGAGGGGATCAGCCCCAGCATTTT	CAWSVGGDQPQHF
13	NA	NA	TRBV5-1	TRBJ1-1	TGCGCCAGCAGCTTGGCGGTGAACACTGAAGCTTTCTTT	CASSLAVNTEAFF
14	TRBD1	NA	TRBV6-6	TRBJ1-1	TGTGCCAGCAGTTCGACAGGGATGAACACTGAAGCTTTCTTT	CASSSTGMNTEAFF
14	NA	once	TRBV18	TRBJ2-7	TGTGCCAGCTCACCAGGAAGCGACTCCTACGAGCAGTACTTC	CASSPGSDSYEQYF
16	TRBD2	NA	TRBV4-1	TRBJ2-1	TGCGCCAGCAGCCAAGAACCACTAGCGGGGAACAATGAGCAGTTCTTC	CASSQEPLAGNNEQFF
17	TRBD1	NA	TRBV9	TRBJ1-4	TGTGCCAGCAGCGCGAATAAAGACAGGGGGATCGATGAAAAACTGTTTTTT	CASSANKDRGIDEKLFF
16	NA	NA	TRBV27	TRBJ2-1	TGTGCCAGCAGTTCTTCCGCGGGCCGCTCCTACAATGAGCAGTTCTTC	CASSSSAGRSYNEQFF
15	TRBD2	NA	TRBV14	TRBJ2-1	TGTGCCAGCCCCGACGTGCGGGAGCGTATCGATGAGCAGTTCTTC	CASPDVRERIDEQFF
12	NA	NA	TRBV4-2	TRBJ2-3	TGTGCCAGCAGCCAAGATTCGGATACGCAGTATTTT	CASSQDSDTQYF
14	NA	once	TRBV28	TRBJ1-2	TGTGCCAGCAGCCTACAAGGGGGTAAAGATGGCTACACCTTC	CASSLQGGKDGYTF
17	TRBD1	NA	TRBV9	TRBJ1-1	TGTGCCAGCAGCGTAGGGGCGGGACAGGCGGTGGACACTGAAGCTTTCTTT	CASSVGAGQAVDTEAFF
13	TRBD1	NA	TRBV11-3	TRBJ2-1	TGTGCCAGCAGCCGTTCCGGGACAGGGGGCCAGTTCTTC	CASSRSGTGGQFF
15	TRBD2	NA	TRBV9	TRBJ2-7	TGTGCCAGCAGCGTATCGGCGGGAGCCATCGACGAGCAGTACTTC	CASSVSAGAIDEQYF
13	NA	NA	TRBV7-9	TRBJ1-1	TGTGCCAGCAGCCCGACATCCGGCACTGAAGCTTTCTTT	CASSPTSGTEAFF
15	NA	NA	TRBV2	TRBJ2-2	TGTGCCAGCAGTAGGACAGTCCCCGGCACCGGGGAGCTGTTTTTT	CASSRTVPGTGELFF
17	TRBD2	NA	TRBV11-2	TRBJ2-3	TGTGCCAGCAGCTTAGGCGTGACTAGCGGGAGAGGGGATACGCAGTATTTT	CASSLGVTSGRGDTQYF
11	NA	NA	TRBV30	TRBJ1-2	TGTGCCTGGAGTGTCGGGGGGGGCTACACCTTC	CAWSVGGGYTF
14	NA	NA	TRBV30	TRBJ1-2	TGTGCCTGGAGTGTAACAGGATTAAGCTATGGCTACACCTTC	CAWSVTGLSYGYTF
17	TRBD1	NA	TRBV5-1	TRBJ2-7	TGCGCCAGCAGCTTGGTCGGACCCCAGGGGGTGGGGTACGAGCAGTACTTC	CASSLVGPQGVGYEQYF
15	NA	NA	TRBV5-1	TRBJ1-1	TGCGCCAGCAGCTTAAGCGGGATCCGATCCACTGAAGCTTTCTTT	CASSLSGIRSTEAFF
15	TRBD1	NA	TRBV5-1	TRBJ2-7	TGCGCCAGCAGCTTGGGACAGGGGGCCAGCTACGAGCAGTACTTC	CASSLGQGASYEQYF
15	TRBD1	NA	TRBV6-5	TRBJ1-2	TGTGCCAGCAGTTACTCCTACGGGACAGGGGATGGCTACACCTTC	CASSYSYGTGDGYTF
15	NA	NA	TRBV21-1	TRBJ1-4	TGTGCCAGCAGCACGTACAGGGATTGGGATGAAAAACTGTTTTTT	CASSTYRDWDEKLFF
12	TRBD1	once	TRBV5-6	TRBJ1-2	TGTGCCAGCAGCCCAAGGACAGGGCAAAAGTCATTC	CASSPRTGQKSF
15	TRBD1	NA	TRBV6-5	TRBJ2-3	TGTGCCAGCAAAGGGACAGCGTTTATAGAAGATACGCAGTATTTT	CASKGTAFIEDTQYF
13	NA	NA	TRBV30	TRBJ1-4	TGTGCCTGGAGTGGACAAACTAATGAAAAACTGTTTTTT	CAWSGQTNEKLFF
15	TRBD1	NA	TRBV5-8	TRBJ2-3	TGTGCCAGCAGCTTGGCGCGACAGGGAACAGATACGCAGTATTTT	CASSLARQGTDTQYF
13	NA	NA	TRBV6-4	TRBJ2-3	TGTGCCAGCAGTGGGCGGGCCACAGATACGCAGTATTTT	CASSGRATDTQYF
15	NA	NA	TRBV28	TRBJ2-4	TGTGCCAGCAGCCCTGAAGGGGCTGGCAAAAACATTCAGTACTTC	CASSPEGAGKNIQYF
16	TRBD1	once	TRBV27	TRBJ2-2	TGTGCCAGCAGACATCAGGGGGCGAGGGGTACCGGGGAGCTGTTTTTT	CASRHQGARGTGELFF
13	TRBD2	NA	TRBV28	TRBJ2-2	TGTGCCAGCAGTAGCGGGGGCACCGGGGAGCTGTTTTTT	CASSSGGTGELFF
14	NA	NA	TRBV6-5	TRBJ2-7	TGTGCCAGCAGTACCGCTACGAGGGCCCACGAGCAGTACTTC	CASSTATRAHEQYF
13	NA	NA	TRBV6-1	TRBJ1-3	TGTGCCAGCAGTGCGGACACCCGAAACACCATATATTTT	CASSADTRNTIYF
8	NA	NA	TRBV2	TRBJ1-2	TGTGCCGCAGTGGGCTACACCTTC	CAAVGYTF